This TCR beta chain was sequenced in a study of early T cells in non-severe SARS-CoV-2 infection. Study-wide results and limits: Anti-spike CD8 specificities were favored by VDJdb matching, whose results missed private and CD4 specificities.

Points on this clonotype: The antigen remains undetermined.

The CDR3 contains 14 residues. CDR1 MDHEN and CDR2 SYDVKM come from the germline V gene. V was pared by 5 bases and J by 4 bases, with 13 bases between. Individual cDNA molecules carried attached unique molecular identifiers. TCRdb fed the 5' RACE reads into MiXCR, producing one record per CDR3 protein. This table has around 67,000 distinct CDR3 sequences, around 10% appearing once. This sequence originates from an adult who was a healthcare worker with PCR-confirmed SARS-CoV-2 infection or an uninfected control (not recorded which). Material: whole blood. The V call is TRBV28, the J call TRBJ2-3; TRBD2 is a possible D gene (6 bases). Here the CDR3 DNA reads TGTGCCAGCAGTCGGGACTCCAGCCCAGATACGCAGTATTTT. Protein sequence: CASSRDSSPDTQYF.